This TCR beta chain was recorded in a study of cytomegalovirus exposure and HLA in healthy donors. Findings of the study overall: The study recorded 160 or so TCR beta chains that were cytomegalovirus-associated. Later analysis showed TCR association rates varying by HLA locus, highest for DRB1 and lowest for HLA-C.

Comments on this clone: Its antigen remains unknown.

This CDR3 is built from 14 residues. V was pared by 6 bases and J by 3 bases, with 5 bases of the junction left unmatched. CDR1 is MNHEY and CDR2 is SVGAGI in the germline V gene. The study ran its PCR with 60 Vbeta and 13 Jbeta primers. Sequencing was performed with immunoSEQ multiplex PCR; in TCRdb, only in-frame clones are kept and a portion is missing. The data show 150,000 to 200,000 clones, 65% to 85% seen once. The chain has TRBV6-5 and TRBJ2-7; TRBD1 agrees at 10 bases. The source of this sequence is a man aged 35 to 55 in good health and CMV-seropositive. Sequences were obtained from PBMCs. CDR3 sequence reads: CASRSGQGDYEQYF. In nucleotides, the CDR3 is TGTGCCAGCAGATCCGGACAGGGGGACTACGAGCAGTACTTC.